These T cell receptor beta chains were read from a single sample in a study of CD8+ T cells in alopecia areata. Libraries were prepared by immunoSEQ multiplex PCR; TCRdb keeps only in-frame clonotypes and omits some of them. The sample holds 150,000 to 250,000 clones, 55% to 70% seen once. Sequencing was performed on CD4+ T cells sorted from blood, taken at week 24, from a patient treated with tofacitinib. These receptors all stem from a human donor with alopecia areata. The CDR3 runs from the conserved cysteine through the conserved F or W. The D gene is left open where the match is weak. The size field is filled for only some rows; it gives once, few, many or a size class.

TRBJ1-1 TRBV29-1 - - TGCAGCACCAATGGGGGGAGTTCAGCTGAAGCTTTCTTT CSTNGGSSAEAFF
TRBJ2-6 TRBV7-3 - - TGTGCCAGCAGCTCCACATCTGGGGCCAACGTCCTGACTTTC CASSSTSGANVLTF
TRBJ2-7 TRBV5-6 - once TGTGCCAGCAGCTTGTACAGGGAGATGTACGAGCAGTACTTC CASSLYREMYEQYF
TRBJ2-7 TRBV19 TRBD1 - TGTGCCAGTAGGTCCCGAGCTCAGGGGGCTTCCTACGAGCAGTACTTC CASRSRAQGASYEQYF
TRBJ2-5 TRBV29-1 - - TGCAGCGGAAGACTTTCAGAGACCCAGTACTTC CSGRLSETQYF
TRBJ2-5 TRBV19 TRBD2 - TGTGCCAGCCAGCAAAAGCGGGGGGACAAGAGAACCCAGTACTTC CASQQKRGDKRTQYF
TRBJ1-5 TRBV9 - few TGTGCCAGCAGCGTGGGAATGGGACAGCCCCAGCATTTT CASSVGMGQPQHF
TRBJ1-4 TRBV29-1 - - TGCAGCGTTCAGGGAACGGATGAAAAACTGTTTTTT CSVQGTDEKLFF
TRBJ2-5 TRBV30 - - TGTGCCTGGAGCGCGATGCGAGAGACCCAGTACTTC CAWSAMRETQYF
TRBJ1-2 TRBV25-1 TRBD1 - TGTGCCAGCAGTGTGGGACAGGGGTATGGCTACACCTTC CASSVGQGYGYTF
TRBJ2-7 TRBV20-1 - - TGCAGTGCTAGACAGGACTACGAGCAGTACTTC CSARQDYEQYF
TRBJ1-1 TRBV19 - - TGTGCCAGTAGTATGCATGCGGGAGCAAACACTGAAGCTTTCTTT CASSMHAGANTEAFF
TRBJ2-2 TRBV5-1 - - TGCGCCAGCAGCGCCCTTGAAATTAACACCGGGGAGCTGTTTTTT CASSALEINTGELFF
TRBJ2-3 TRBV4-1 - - TGCGCCAGCAGCCAAGATCCGAATGGAGATACGCAGTATTTT CASSQDPNGDTQYF
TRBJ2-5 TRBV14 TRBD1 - TGTGCCAGCAGCATCCGGGACAGGGGCGAGACCCAGTACTTC CASSIRDRGETQYF
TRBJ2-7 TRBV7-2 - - TGTGCCAGCAGCCCCCGACAGTCCTCCTACGAGCAGTACTTC CASSPRQSSYEQYF
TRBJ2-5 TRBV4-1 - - TGCGCCAGCAGCCAAGCGGAGACCGGGCCTCAGTACTTC CASSQAETGPQYF
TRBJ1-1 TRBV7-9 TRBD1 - TGTGCCAGCAGCCCGGACAGGGCAAAGAGGACTGAAGCTTTCTTT CASSPDRAKRTEAFF
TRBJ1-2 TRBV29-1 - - TGCAGCGTTGAGCGGGCCCTACACTCCTATGGCTACACCTTC CSVERALHSYGYTF
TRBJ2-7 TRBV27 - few TGTGCCAGCAGCCGCAGAGGTAACTACGAGCAGTACTTC CASSRRGNYEQYF
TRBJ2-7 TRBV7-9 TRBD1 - TGTGCCAGCAGTTGGACAGGGTACGAGCAGTACTTC CASSWTGYEQYF
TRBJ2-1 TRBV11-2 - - TGTGCCAGCAGCTTAGGGGCGGGGCCCTCCAATGAGCAGTTCTTC CASSLGAGPSNEQFF
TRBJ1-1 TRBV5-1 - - TGCGCCAGCAGCGCCCAGGGCACTGAAGCTTTCTTT CASSAQGTEAFF
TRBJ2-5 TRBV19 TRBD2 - TGTGCCAGTAGAAGGACTGGCGGGAGTGAGACCCAGTACTTC CASRRTGGSETQYF
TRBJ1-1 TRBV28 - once TGTGCCAGCAGTCGGAAGGGCAGTTACGGTGAAGCTTTCTTT CASSRKGSYGEAFF
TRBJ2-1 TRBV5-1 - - TGCGCCAGCAGTACGCGGGTGGGTGAGCAGTTCTTC CASSTRVGEQFF
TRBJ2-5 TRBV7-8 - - TGTGCCAGCAGCTTACTCGCCGGAGAGACCCAGTACTTC CASSLLAGETQYF
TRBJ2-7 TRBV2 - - TGTGCCAGCAGTCAACAGGGAGACGAGCAGTACTTC CASSQQGDEQYF
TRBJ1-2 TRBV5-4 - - TGTGCCAGCAGCTTGATCGCGGCCCCCGAGGGAGGCTACACCTTC CASSLIAAPEGGYTF
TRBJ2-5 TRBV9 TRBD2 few TGTGCCAGCAGCGTGGAGACTAGCGGGGAGACCCAGTACTTC CASSVETSGETQYF
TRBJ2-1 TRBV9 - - TGTGCCAGCAGCGTAGCAGGGACCCCCTACAATGAGCAGTTCTTC CASSVAGTPYNEQFF
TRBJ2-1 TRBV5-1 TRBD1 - TGCGCCAGCGCGTCACTCCCGGGACAGGCCTCCAATGAGCAGTTCTTC CASASLPGQASNEQFF
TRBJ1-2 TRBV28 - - TGTGCCAGCAGTCGTGGGCGGTCTAACTATGGCTACACCTTC CASSRGRSNYGYTF
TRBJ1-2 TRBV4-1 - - TGCGCCAGCAGCCGTTCCGGGACGGCGATCTATGGCTACACCTTC CASSRSGTAIYGYTF
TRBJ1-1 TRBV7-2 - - TGTGCCAGCAGCTTAGCACGTCGCTCGAACCCTGAAGCTTTCTTT CASSLARRSNPEAFF
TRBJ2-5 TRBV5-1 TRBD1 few TGCGCCAGCAGCCCCGGGACAGGGACAGAGACCCAGTACTTC CASSPGTGTETQYF
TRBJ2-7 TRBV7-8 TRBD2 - TGTGCCAGCAGCTTAGCGTTGGCGGGGGGCACGTACGAGCAGTACTTC CASSLALAGGTYEQYF
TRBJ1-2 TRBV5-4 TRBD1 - TGTGCCAGCAGCTTGCAGACAGGGGGAGGCTATGGCTACACCTTC CASSLQTGGGYGYTF
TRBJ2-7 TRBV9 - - TGTGCCAGCAGCGAGACGACAGACTCCTACGAGCAGTACTTC CASSETTDSYEQYF
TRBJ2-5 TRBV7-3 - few TGTGCCAGCAGCTCCCGACCTACCGCGGCCCAGTACTTC CASSSRPTAAQYF
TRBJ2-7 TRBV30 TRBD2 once TGTGCCTGGAGACTAGCGGCCACCTACGAGCAGTACTTC CAWRLAATYEQYF
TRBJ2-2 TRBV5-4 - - TGTGCCAGCAGCGGCAGGGGTAACACCGGGGAGCTGTTTTTT CASSGRGNTGELFF
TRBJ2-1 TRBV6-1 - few TGTGCCAGCAGTGATCATTGGGCGGATGAGCAGTTCTTC CASSDHWADEQFF
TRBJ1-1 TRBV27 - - TGTGCCAGCAGTTTATCCAGGAACACTGAAGCTTTCTTT CASSLSRNTEAFF
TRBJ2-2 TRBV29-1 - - TGCAGCGTTTTAACGGGGGTGAACACCGGGGAGCTGTTTTTT CSVLTGVNTGELFF
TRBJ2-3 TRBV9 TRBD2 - TGTGCCAGCAGCCCGGGACTAGCAACAGATACGCAGTATTTT CASSPGLATDTQYF
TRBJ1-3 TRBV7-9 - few TGTGCCAGCAGACCTACCGACAGGAGGAACTCTGGAAACACCATATATTTT CASRPTDRRNSGNTIYF
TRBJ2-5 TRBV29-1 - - TGCAGCGTCCTGGATGCAGGCCAAGAGACCCAGTACTTC CSVLDAGQETQYF
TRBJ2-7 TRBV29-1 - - TGCAGCGTTGTTCGGGGTTACGAGCAGTACTTC CSVVRGYEQYF
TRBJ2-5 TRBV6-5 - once TGTGCCAGCAGTTACTCTGCAGGGCAAGAGACCCAGTACTTC CASSYSAGQETQYF
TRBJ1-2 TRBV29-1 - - TGCAGCGTTGAAGTGGACAGTGGCATTGGCTACACCTTC CSVEVDSGIGYTF
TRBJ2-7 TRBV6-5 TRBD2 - TGTGCCAGCGCCGGGACTAGCGGCTCCTACGAGCAGTACTTC CASAGTSGSYEQYF
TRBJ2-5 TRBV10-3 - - TGTGCCATCAGTGAGTCGACGGGAGAGGGAGAGACCCAGTACTTC CAISESTGEGETQYF
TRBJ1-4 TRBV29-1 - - TGCAGCGTTGAACAGCCCAATGAAAAACTGTTTTTT CSVEQPNEKLFF
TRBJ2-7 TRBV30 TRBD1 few TGTGCCTGGAGTGTTGGCAGGGGGCCTTCCTACGAGCAGTACTTC CAWSVGRGPSYEQYF
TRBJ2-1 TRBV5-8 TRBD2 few TGTGCCAGCAGAGGACTAGCGGCAGTCGGCAATGAGCAGTTCTTC CASRGLAAVGNEQFF
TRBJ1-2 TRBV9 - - TGTGCCAGCAGCGTAAGAGGGGGGCGTGAGGGCTACACCTTC CASSVRGGREGYTF